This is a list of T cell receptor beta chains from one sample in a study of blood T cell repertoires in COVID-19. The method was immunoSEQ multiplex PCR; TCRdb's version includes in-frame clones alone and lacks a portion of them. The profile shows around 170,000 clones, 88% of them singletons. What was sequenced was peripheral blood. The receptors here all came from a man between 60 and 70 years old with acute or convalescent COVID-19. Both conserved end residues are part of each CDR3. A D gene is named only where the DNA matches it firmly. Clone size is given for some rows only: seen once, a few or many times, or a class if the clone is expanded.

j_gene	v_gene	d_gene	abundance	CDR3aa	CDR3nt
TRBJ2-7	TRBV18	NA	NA	CASSPRGQASGGEQYF	TGTGCCAGCTCACCACGGGGACAGGCTTCGGGGGGCGAGCAGTACTTC
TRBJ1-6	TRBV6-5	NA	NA	CASSRDTLSPLHF	TGTGCCAGCAGCCGGGACACCCTCTCACCCCTCCACTTT
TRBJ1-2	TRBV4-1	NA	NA	CASSQTDRALGYTF	TGCGCCAGCAGCCAAACTGACAGAGCCCTTGGCTACACCTTC
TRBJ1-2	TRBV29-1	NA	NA	CSVGESGTTAGYTF	TGCAGCGTTGGAGAGTCCGGGACAACGGCTGGCTACACCTTC
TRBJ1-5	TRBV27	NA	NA	CASSEDSTSNQPQHF	TGTGCCAGCAGCGAGGACAGTACTAGCAATCAGCCCCAGCATTTT
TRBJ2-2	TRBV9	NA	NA	CASSVGLRGANTGELFF	TGTGCCAGCAGCGTCGGACTCAGGGGTGCGAACACCGGGGAGCTGTTTTTT
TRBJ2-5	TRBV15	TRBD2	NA	CATSRGSAGAGGETQYF	TGTGCCACCAGCAGAGGATCGGCGGGAGCGGGGGGAGAGACCCAGTACTTC
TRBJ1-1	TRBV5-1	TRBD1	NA	CASSIQGAGTEAFF	TGCGCCAGCAGCATCCAGGGGGCGGGGACTGAAGCTTTCTTT
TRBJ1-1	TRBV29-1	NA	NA	CSVTGRVDTEAFF	TGCAGCGTAACAGGGAGGGTTGACACTGAAGCTTTCTTT
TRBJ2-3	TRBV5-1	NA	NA	CASSEAGTDTQYF	TGCGCCAGCAGCGAGGCGGGGACAGATACGCAGTATTTT
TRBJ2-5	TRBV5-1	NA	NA	CASSLRVGVGETQYF	TGCGCCAGCAGCTTGCGCGTAGGGGTTGGAGAGACCCAGTACTTC
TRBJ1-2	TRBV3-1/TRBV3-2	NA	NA	CASSPRRSDGYTF	TGTGCCAGCAGCCCTCGACGGAGCGATGGCTACACCTTC
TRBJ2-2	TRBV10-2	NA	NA	CASSQADGGELFF	TGCGCCAGCAGCCAAGCCGATGGCGGGGAGCTGTTTTTT
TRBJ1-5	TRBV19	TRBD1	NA	CASSPGQRNQPQHF	TGTGCCAGTAGTCCGGGACAGCGCAATCAGCCCCAGCATTTT
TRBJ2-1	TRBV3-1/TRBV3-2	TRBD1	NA	CASSQENRGRSGEQFF	TGTGCCAGCAGCCAGGAAAACAGGGGCCGGTCAGGTGAGCAGTTCTTC
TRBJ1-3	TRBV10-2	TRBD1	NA	CASSGPGQGISGNTIYF	TGCGCCAGCAGTGGGCCGGGACAGGGTATCTCTGGAAACACCATATATTTT
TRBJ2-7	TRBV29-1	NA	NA	CSVVGGSRPYEQYF	TGCAGCGTTGTTGGTGGGAGTCGCCCCTACGAGCAGTACTTC
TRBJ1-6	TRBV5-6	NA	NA	CASIKEGDNSPLHF	TGTGCCAGCATTAAGGAAGGAGATAATTCACCCCTCCACTTT
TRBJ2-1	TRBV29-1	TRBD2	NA	CSAVTSGSSYNEQFF	TGCAGCGCCGTGACTAGCGGGAGCTCCTACAATGAGCAGTTCTTC
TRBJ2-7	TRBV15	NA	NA	CATSRETGSSYEQYF	TGTGCCACCAGCAGAGAAACCGGGAGCTCCTACGAGCAGTACTTC
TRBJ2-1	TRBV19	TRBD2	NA	CASSTPPLAGAAEQFF	TGTGCCAGTAGTACTCCACCACTAGCGGGGGCTGCTGAGCAGTTCTTC
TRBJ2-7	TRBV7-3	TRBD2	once	CASSSSGLGDEQYF	TGTGCCAGCAGCTCGTCCGGACTAGGGGACGAGCAGTACTTC
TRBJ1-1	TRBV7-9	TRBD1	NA	CASSSRDRGVGNTEAFF	TGTGCCAGCAGCTCCCGGGACAGGGGAGTCGGGAACACTGAAGCTTTCTTT
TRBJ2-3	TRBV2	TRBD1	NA	CASSEAGQGALVDTQYF	TGTGCCAGCAGTGAAGCGGGACAGGGGGCCCTGGTAGATACGCAGTATTTT
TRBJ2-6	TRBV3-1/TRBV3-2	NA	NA	CASSQGSAGANVLTF	TGTGCCAGCAGCCAAGGATCGGCTGGGGCCAACGTCCTGACTTTC
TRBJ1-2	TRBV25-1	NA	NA	CASSESWSGYGYTF	TGTGCCAGCAGTGAATCATGGTCCGGCTATGGCTACACCTTC
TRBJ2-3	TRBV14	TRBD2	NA	CASSPRLASTDTQYF	TGTGCCAGCAGCCCCCGACTAGCCAGCACAGATACGCAGTATTTT
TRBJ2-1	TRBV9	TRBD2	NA	CASSVGGSGGAYNEQFF	TGTGCCAGCAGCGTAGGAGGTAGCGGGGGGGCCTACAATGAGCAGTTCTTC
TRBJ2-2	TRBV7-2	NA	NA	CASSFDPGTGELFF	TGTGCCAGCAGCTTCGATCCGGGGACCGGGGAGCTGTTTTTT
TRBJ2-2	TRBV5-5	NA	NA	CASSSYPEEELFF	TGTGCCAGCAGCTCCTACCCGGAGGAGGAGCTGTTTTTT
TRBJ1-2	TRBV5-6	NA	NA	CASSYMTNYGYTF	TGTGCCAGCAGCTACATGACTAACTATGGCTACACCTTC
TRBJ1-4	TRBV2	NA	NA	CASTLGEEKLFF	TGTGCCAGCACCCTCGGGGAGGAAAAACTGTTTTTT